This T cell receptor (beta chain) was obtained from a study of T cell responses to AZD1222 COVID-19 vaccine. Study-level findings and limits: Baseline serology detected seropositivity in only six AZD1222 recipients. After two AZD1222 doses, spike-specific TCR breadth and depth rose versus day 0.

Only one count was recorded for this clone. Its matching antigen is unknown. The germline CDR1 and CDR2 sequences are SEHNR and FQNEAQ (reference sequence). The length of the CDR3 is 15 residues. The V end lost 5 bases, the J end lost 0 bases, and 14 bases lay between the germline ends. Here immunoSEQ multiplex PCR was the method, and the copy in TCRdb shows in-frame clones only, minus some. The profile covers around 84,000 clones, with under 95% appearing a single time and around 7.1% taken by the ten largest. This rearrangement joins TRBV7-9 to TRBJ2-7, with a possible D match to TRBD2 (5 bases). The source was peripheral blood, collected on day 0 of MenACWY control vaccination. This clonotype was sampled from an adult in good health. The CDR3 sequence is CASSPPRGRSYEQYF. In nucleotides, the CDR3 is TGTGCCAGCAGCCCCCCTCGCGGGCGCTCCTACGAGCAGTACTTC.